This TCR beta chain was documented in a study of T cells in narcolepsy. At the level of the study: Patients with NT1 or NT2 and healthy control donors were enrolled. Notes on the study in general: Same-patient CSF and blood CD4+ T cell clonotypes included HCRT-specific and TRIB2-specific autoreactive ones. Autoreactive clone sequences were missing from some blood memory CD4+ repertoires.

Clones were sequenced by immunoSEQ multiplex PCR, and TCRdb holds only the in-frame ones, with some missing. The table has 13,000 or so clones, around 90% seen once; the top ten hold over 1.5%. Notes on this clone: Antigen: not known.

Material: CD45RA- memory CD4+ T cells from PBMCs. This TCR was sampled from a human donor with narcolepsy.

The CDR3 region is CASILRQEAFF. Here the CDR3 DNA reads TGTGCCAGCATTCTCCGACAAGAAGCTTTCTTT. J is TRBJ1-1 and V is TRBV27, with D uncertain. Germline V lookup: CDR1 MNHEY, CDR2 SMNVEV (reference sequence). There are 11 residues in the CDR3. V lost 7 bases, J lost 8 bases, and 11 bases lay in between.